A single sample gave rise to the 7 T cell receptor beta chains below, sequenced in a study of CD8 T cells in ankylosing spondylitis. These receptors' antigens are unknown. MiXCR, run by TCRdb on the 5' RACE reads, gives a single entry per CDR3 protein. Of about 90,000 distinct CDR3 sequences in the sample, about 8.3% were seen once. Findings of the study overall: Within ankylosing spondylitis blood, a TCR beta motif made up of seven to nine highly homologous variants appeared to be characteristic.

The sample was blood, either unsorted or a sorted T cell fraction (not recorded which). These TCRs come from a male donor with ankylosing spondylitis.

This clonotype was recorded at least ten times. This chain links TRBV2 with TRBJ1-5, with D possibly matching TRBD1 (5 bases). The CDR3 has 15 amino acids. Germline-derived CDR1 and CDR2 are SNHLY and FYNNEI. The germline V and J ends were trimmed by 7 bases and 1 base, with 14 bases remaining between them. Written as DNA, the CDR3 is TGTGCCAGCAATGGGGGGACCCCCAGCAATCAGCCCCAGCATTTT. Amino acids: CASNGGTPSNQPQHF.

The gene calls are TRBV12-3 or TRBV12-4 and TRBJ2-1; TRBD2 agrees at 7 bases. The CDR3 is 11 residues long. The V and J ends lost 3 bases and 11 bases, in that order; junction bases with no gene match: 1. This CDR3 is CASSFSGKQFF. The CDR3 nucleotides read TGTGCCAGCAGTTTCAGCGGGAAGCAGTTCTTC.

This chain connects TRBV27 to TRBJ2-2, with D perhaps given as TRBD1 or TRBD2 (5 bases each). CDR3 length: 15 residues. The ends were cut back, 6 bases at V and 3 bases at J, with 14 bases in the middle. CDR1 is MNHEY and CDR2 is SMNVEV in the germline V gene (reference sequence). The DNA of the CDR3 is TGTGCCAGCAGACCGGGACCAGGCCACACCGGGGAGCTGTTTTTT. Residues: CASRPGPGHTGELFF.

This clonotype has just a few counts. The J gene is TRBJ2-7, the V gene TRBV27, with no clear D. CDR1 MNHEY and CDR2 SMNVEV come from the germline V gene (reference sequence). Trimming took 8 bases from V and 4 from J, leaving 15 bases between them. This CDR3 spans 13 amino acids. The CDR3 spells CASAPGPSYEQYV. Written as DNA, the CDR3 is TGTGCCAGCGCCCCCGGTCCCTCGTACGAGCAGTACGTC.

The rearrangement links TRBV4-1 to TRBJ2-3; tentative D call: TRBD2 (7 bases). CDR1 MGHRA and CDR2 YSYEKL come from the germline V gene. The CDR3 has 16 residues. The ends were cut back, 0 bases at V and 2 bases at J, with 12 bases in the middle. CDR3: CASSQDRGTNTDTQYF. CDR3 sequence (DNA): TGCGCCAGCAGCCAAGATAGGGGGACTAACACAGATACGCAGTATTTT.

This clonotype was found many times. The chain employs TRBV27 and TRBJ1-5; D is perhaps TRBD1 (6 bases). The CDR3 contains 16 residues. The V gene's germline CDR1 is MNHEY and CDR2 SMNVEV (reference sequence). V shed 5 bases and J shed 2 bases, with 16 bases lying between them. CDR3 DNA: TGTGCCAGCAGTCCGGGACATATGAGGGGCAATCAGCCCCAGCATTTT. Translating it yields CASSPGHMRGNQPQHF.

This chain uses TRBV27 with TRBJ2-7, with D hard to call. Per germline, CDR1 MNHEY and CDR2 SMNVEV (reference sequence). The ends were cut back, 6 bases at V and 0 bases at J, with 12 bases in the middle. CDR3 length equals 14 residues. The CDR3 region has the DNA TGTGCCAGCAGGCCGGACCGGAACTCCTACGAGCAGTACTTC. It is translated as CASRPDRNSYEQYF.